Reported below is one T cell receptor beta chain. These data belong to a study of OX40 agonist ivuxolimab in advanced cancers. Generated by immunoSEQ multiplex PCR, the TCRdb table keeps only in-frame clones and is missing some. The sample has 60,000 to 85,000 clones; about nine tenths are singletons. The germline V gene encodes CDR1 SGHNT and CDR2 YYREEE (reference sequence). There are 17 residues in the CDR3. V shed 1 base and J 3 bases; nucleotides not matched to a gene: 10. This receptor was taken from an adult with an advanced solid tumor such as melanoma, head and neck, liver or kidney cancer. The chain has TRBV5-4 and TRBJ2-1, with 7 bases fitting TRBD1. Sample: CD4+ or CD8+ T cells sorted from blood, taken in a trial of the OX40 agonist ivuxolimab. CDR3 loop: CASSLKKQGLGYNEQFF. The CDR3 nucleotides read TGTGCCAGCAGCTTGAAAAAACAGGGGTTAGGCTACAATGAGCAGTTCTTC.